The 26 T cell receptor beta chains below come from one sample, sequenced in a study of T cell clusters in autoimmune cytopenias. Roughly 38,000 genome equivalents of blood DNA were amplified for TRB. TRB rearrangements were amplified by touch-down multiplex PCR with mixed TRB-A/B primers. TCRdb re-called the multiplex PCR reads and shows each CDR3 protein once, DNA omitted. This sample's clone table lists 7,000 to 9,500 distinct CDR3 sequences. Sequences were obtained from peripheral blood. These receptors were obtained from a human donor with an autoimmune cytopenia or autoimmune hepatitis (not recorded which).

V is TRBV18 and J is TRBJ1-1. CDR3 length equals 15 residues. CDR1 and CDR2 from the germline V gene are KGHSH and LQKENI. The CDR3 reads CASSPQPAGGTEAFF. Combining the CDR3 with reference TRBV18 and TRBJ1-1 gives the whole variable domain NAGVMQNPRHLVRRRGQEARLRCSPMKGHSHVYWYRQLPEEGLKFMVYLQKENIIDESGMPKERFSAEFPKEGPSILRIQQVVRGDSAAYFCASSPQPAGGTEAFFGQGTRLTVV.

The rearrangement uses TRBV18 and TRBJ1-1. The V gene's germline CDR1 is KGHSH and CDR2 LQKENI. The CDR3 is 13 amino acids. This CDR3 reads CASSPNWNTEAFF.

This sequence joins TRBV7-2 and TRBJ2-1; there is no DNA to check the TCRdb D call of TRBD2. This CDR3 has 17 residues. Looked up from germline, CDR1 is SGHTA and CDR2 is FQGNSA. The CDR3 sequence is CASSLVSTAGGPQEQFF.

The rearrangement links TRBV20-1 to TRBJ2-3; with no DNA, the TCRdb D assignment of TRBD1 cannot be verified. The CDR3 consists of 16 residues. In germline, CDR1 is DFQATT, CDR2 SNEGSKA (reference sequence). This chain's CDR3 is CSAIGLQGAETDTQYF.

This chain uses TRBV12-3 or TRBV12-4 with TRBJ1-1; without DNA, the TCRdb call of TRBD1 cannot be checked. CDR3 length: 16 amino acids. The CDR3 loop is CASSLTTGNAFAEAFF.

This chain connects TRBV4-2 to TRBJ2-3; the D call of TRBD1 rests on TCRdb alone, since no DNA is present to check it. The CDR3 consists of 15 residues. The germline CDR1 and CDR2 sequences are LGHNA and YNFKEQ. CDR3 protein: CASSPPGSRTDTQYF.

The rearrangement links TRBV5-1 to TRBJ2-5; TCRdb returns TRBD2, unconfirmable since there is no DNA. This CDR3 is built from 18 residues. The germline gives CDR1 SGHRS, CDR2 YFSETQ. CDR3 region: CASSFATSGILYQETQYF.

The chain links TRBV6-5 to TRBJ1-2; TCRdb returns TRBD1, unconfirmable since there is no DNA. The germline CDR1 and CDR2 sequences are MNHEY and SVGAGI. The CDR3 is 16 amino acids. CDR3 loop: CASSWGTGGFDYGYTF.

The CDR3 region is CASSNDRGYQPQHF. The chain links TRBV12-3 or TRBV12-4 to TRBJ1-5; TCRdb calls TRBD1, which cannot be checked without DNA. CDR3 length equals 14 residues.

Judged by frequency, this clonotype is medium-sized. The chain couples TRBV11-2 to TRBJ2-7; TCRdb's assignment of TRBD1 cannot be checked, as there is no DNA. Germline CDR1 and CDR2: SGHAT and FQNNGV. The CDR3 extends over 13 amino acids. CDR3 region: CASSRGQAYEQYF.

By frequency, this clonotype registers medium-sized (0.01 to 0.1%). The CDR3 loop reads CASSFGTGFETQYF. V gene TRBV7-6 combines with J gene TRBJ2-5; TCRdb outputs TRBD1, but without DNA this stays unchecked. Germline V gene data show CDR1 as SGHVS and CDR2 as FNYEAQ. The CDR3 is 14 residues long.

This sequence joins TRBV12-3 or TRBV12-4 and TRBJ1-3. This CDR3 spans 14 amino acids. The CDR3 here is CASRSTGTRGTIYF.

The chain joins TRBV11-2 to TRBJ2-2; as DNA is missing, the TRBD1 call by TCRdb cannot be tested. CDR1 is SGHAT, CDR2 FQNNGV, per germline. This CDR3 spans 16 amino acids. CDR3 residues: CASSLVAGVNTGELFF.

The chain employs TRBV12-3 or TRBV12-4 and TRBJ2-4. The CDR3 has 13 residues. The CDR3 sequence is CASSLGAKNIQYF.

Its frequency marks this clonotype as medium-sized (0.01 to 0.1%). The CDR3 region is CSAQQGKVGEQYF. V is TRBV29-1 and J is TRBJ2-7; with no DNA, the TCRdb D assignment of TRBD1 cannot be verified. There are 13 residues in the CDR3. In germline, CDR1 is SQVTM, CDR2 ANQGSEA.

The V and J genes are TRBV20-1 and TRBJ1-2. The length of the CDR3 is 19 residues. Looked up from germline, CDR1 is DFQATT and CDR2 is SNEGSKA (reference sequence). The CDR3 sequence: CSARDRDVNSHRPSGGYTF.

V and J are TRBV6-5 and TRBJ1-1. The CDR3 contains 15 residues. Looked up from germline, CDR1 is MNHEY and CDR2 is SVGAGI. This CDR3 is CASTSAQASTSEAFF.

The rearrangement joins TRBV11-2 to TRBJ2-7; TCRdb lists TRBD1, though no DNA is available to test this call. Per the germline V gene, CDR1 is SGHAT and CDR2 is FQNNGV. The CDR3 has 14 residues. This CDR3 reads CASSLDGQYTEQYF.

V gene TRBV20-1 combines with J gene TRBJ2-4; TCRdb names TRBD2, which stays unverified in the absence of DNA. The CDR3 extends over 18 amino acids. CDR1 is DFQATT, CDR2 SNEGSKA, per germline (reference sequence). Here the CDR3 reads CSAASQTSGGASGPIQYF.

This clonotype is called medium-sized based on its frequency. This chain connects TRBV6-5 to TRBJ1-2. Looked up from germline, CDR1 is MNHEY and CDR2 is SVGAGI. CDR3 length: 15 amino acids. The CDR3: CASSYSSRGLGGYTF.

This CDR3 reads CASSVGPEAGPQHF. V gene TRBV9 combines with J gene TRBJ1-5. This CDR3 is built from 14 residues. Germline assignment: CDR1 SGDLS and CDR2 YYNGEE.

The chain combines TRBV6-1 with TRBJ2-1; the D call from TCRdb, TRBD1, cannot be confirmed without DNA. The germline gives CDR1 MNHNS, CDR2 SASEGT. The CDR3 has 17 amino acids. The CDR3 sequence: CASKRGGSEAPYNEQFF.

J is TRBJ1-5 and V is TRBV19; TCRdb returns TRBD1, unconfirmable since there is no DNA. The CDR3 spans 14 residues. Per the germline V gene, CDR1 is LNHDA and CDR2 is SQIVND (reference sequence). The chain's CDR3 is CASRGTGVNQPQHF.

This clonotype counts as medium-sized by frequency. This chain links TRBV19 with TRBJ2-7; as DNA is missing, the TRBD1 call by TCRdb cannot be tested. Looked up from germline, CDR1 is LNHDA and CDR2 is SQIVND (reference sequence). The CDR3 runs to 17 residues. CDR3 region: CASSMGQGGWGVFEQYF.

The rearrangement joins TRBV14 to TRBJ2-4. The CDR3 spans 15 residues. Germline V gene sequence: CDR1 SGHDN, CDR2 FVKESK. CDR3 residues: CASSQTGLAKNIQYF.

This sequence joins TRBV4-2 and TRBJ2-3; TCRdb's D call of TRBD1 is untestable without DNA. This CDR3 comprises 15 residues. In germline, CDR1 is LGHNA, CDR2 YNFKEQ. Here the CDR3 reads CASSQVTVSTDTQYF.